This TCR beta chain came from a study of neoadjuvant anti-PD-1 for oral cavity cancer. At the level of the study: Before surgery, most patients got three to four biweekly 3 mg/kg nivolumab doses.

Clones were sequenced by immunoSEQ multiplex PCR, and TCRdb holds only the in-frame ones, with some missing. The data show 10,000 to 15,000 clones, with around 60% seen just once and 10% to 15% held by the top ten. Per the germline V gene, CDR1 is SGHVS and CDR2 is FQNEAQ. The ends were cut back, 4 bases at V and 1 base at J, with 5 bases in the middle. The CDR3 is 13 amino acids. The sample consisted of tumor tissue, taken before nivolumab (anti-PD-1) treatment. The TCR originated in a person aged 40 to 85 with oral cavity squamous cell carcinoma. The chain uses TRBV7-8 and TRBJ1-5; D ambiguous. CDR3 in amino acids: CASSSNSNQPQHF. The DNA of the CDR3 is TGTGCCAGCAGCTCCAACAGCAATCAGCCCCAGCATTTT.